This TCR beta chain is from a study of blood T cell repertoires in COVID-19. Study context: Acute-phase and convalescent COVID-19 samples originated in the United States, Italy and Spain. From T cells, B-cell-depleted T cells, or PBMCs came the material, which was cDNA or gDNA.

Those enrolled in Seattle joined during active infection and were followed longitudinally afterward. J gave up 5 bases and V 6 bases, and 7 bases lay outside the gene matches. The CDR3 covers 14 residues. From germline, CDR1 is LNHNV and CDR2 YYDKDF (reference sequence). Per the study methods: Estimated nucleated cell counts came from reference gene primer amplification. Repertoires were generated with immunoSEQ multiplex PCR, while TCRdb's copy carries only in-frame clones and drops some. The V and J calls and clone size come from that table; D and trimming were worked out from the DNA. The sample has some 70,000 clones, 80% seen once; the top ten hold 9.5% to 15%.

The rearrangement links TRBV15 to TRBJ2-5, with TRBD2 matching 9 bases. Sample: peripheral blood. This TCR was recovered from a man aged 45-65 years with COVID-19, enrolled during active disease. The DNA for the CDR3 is TGTGCCACCAGTGCTTGGCTAGCGGGGGAGACCCAGTACTTC. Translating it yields CATSAWLAGETQYF.